The present TCR beta chain was sequenced within a study of OX40 agonist ivuxolimab in advanced cancers. Germline CDR1 reads SNHLY; CDR2 reads FYNNEI. The CDR3 consists of 15 residues. V shed 6 bases, J shed 4 bases, and the junction held 9 bases outside the gene matches. Only in-frame clones appear in the TCRdb table, and some are missing; sequencing was by immunoSEQ multiplex PCR. The table shows 77,000 or so clones, with 88% occurring only once. Study results and limitations: At doses 0.1 to 3.0 mg/kg, CD4+ and CD8+ clones expanded.

For this clone: The antigen remains undetermined.

This chain connects TRBV2 to TRBJ2-5, with TRBD2 identical over 9 bases. This TCR derives from an adult with an advanced solid tumor such as melanoma, head and neck, liver or kidney cancer. Sequenced material: CD4+ or CD8+ T cells sorted from blood, taken in a trial of the OX40 agonist ivuxolimab. This CDR3 is CASRDALAGTETQYF. The CDR3 DNA is TGTGCCAGCAGGGACGCGCTAGCGGGGACAGAGACCCAGTACTTC.